Listed here are 2 T cell receptor beta chains from one sample, sequenced in a study of blood T cell repertoires in COVID-19 (dated by TCRdb to between 2020 and 2021). Library method: the immunoSEQ multiplex PCR assay. TCRdb provides this immuneACCESS table in a form limited to in-frame rearrangements. Some clones are lacking; in checked studies, under half of them reflect an unresolved V gene, and why the rest are absent is not known. Recorded for this sample are approximately 210,000 clones; around nine tenths of them occurred a single time. Clones ranked in the top ten supply 5% to 8% of the sample. Sequenced input: peripheral blood. These receptors came from a woman between 40 and 55 years old who had recovered from COVID-19.

V and J are TRBV6-2 or TRBV6-3 and TRBJ2-3; 7 bases fit TRBD2. From germline, CDR1 is MNHEY and CDR2 SVGEGT. The CDR3 extends over 15 amino acids. J was trimmed by 1 base and V by 5 bases; bases with no gene match: 6. CDR3 sequence (DNA): TGTGCCAGCAGTAAACCTACTAGCGGCACAGATACGCAGTATTTT. This codes for CASSKPTSGTDTQYF.

This clone has a handful of counts. V is TRBV7-7 and J is TRBJ2-1, with TRBD2 matching 7 bases. The CDR3 spans 13 residues. CDR1 is SSHAT, CDR2 FNYEAQ, per germline (reference sequence). The ends lost 1 base at V and 10 bases at J; junction bases unmatched: 4. The CDR3 coding sequence is TGTGCCAGCAGCTTAGGATCGGGGGGAGAGCAGTTCTTC. Protein product: CASSLGSGGEQFF.